This section outlines one T cell receptor (beta chain) sequence together with its context. The V end was cut by 4 bases, the J end by 0 bases, with 10 bases between. The CDR3 consists of 15 residues. Looked up from germline, CDR1 is LGHNA and CDR2 is YSLEER. Each replicate PCR on the sorted subsets used 200 to 250 ng DNA (roughly 32,000 T cell genomes). Some clones are missing from TCRdb's copy, which holds only in-frame ones; the method was immunoSEQ multiplex PCR. Here the sample spans about a million clones, under 80% being singletons. This record belongs to a study of shared clonotypes between healthy human individuals.

The V call is TRBV4-3, the J call TRBJ2-1; perhaps TRBD1 as D (5 bases). The TCR comes from a man between 18 and 35 years old in good health. The sequenced sample was memory CD4+ T cells sorted from blood. Subset defined: CD45RA-negative fraction. The CDR3 nucleotides read TGCGCCAGCAGCCCTGGACATAGCTCCTACAATGAGCAGTTCTTC. Translation gives CASSPGHSSYNEQFF.